A single TCR beta chain is shown here with its context. No cognate antigen has been identified for it. No much larger clone is present one base from it, and per-base qualities are unavailable. The CDR3 holds 15 amino acids from the cysteine to the phenylalanine. Left in the record is the CDR3 DNA by itself, 45 bases read in frame from the first base. V ends up 6 bases short and J 7 bases short, with an unmatched junction base count of 12. Per the germline V gene, MRHNA is the CDR1 and SNTAGT is the CDR2. This specimen belongs to a study of cytomegalovirus exposure and HLA in healthy donors (dated by TCRdb to 2016 to 2017). Regarding the study in general: In an earlier analysis of fewer than 750 of the donors, under 300 Gb of sequence data and approximately 100 million unique TCR beta sequences from 180 million or so T cells were reported. Every repertoire in the discovery cohort had been generated on one and the same sequencing platform. A separate validation cohort of roughly 120 different subjects was used in addition to the approximately 610-subject first cohort. Class I and class II HLA loci were covered by the typing at four-digit resolution. To study patterns of TCR occurrence, a later analysis re-analyzed previously published TCR beta repertoires from around 660 donors and added high-resolution HLA genotyping. The study was designed to test whether signatures of past pathogen exposure could be identified by cataloging public T cell receptors. Of the roughly 400 genotyped donors, 81% fell in the genetic ancestry cluster associated with self-reported Caucasian donors. Typing coverage varied by locus: roughly 620-640 donors for A, B, C, DRB1 and DQB1; around 560 for DQA1; around 610 for DPA1; 450 to 480 for DPB1. In an earlier analysis of roughly 580 of the donors, high-throughput TCR beta sequencing was used to judge whether each TCR beta V gene segment behaved as functional or pseudogenic. Among a few hundred genotyped donors of the cohort, an average of approximately 250,000 unique TCR beta nucleotide sequences were sequenced per donor, 15% to 20% of them non-productive. To predict cytomegalovirus infection status, the study brought together high-throughput TCR immunosequencing, statistical association of individual TCRs with disease status, and machine learning. Four or five DR-DQ haplotypes were handled as single units for association and clustering because linkage in the cohort was strong. Donor age, sex, ethnicity and CMV serostatus were compiled together with the repertoire data. In the later analysis, no new phenotypic data were used to find candidate immune exposures; instead, reliance was placed on TCR beta sequences and their occurrence across donors. An early release covering more than 500 HLA-typed donors comprised about 310 gigabases of sequencing data and some 79 million unique TCR sequences. Using immunosequencing, the study profiled T cell repertoires from 666 subjects and related those repertoires to cytomegalovirus serostatus. Genome-wide SNP genotypes for about three fifths of the roughly 670 donors were used in a later genetic analysis, which treated that subset as a discovery cohort.

Library prep was done by the immunoSEQ multiplex PCR assay. For the multiplex PCR, a mixture combining 60 forward primers for TCR Vbeta segments and 13 reverse primers for TCR Jbeta segments was used. Amplification of the CDR3 region of rearranged TCR beta genes was performed with a multiplex PCR assay on genomic DNA. The amplified TCR beta libraries were sequenced on the Illumina HiSeq System as 87-base-pair reads. The paper's processing steps were these. In a later analysis, tens of millions of unique TCR beta chains were counted across the approximately 670 repertoires, and some 10 million of these chains were shared by at least two donors. To remove PCR and sequencing errors, raw reads were error-corrected and collapsed into unique sequences using a nearest-neighbor algorithm that merged closely related sequences. CDR3 sequences were aligned to IMGT reference sequences to assign V, D and J gene segments. For a sequence to be retained, a match of at least six nucleotides to both a V gene segment and a J gene segment was required. Rearrangements were called productive when the CDR3 lacked stop codons and stayed in frame with V and J; all others were non-productive. Following IMGT convention, CDR3 was defined as the stretch from the second conserved V-encoded cysteine to the conserved J-encoded phenylalanine. Sequences without an unambiguous match to a single V gene segment were excluded from the earlier analysis of about 600 of the donors. In an earlier analysis of almost 600 of the donors, a V segment was called functional when productive rearrangements were above 56.7%, and segregating when the standard deviation between donors exceeded 5%. To diagnose cytomegalovirus status from the catalog of TCR beta chain sequences, a statistical classification framework was built. V and J gene assignment, in a later analysis, came from comparing TCR nucleotide sequences with IMGT/GENE-DB human TR gene sequences. Using the TCRdist pipeline, a later analysis assigned CDR3 sequences along with most-parsimonious VDJ recombination scenarios. In a later analysis, each TCR beta chain was defined by its CDR3 amino acid sequence together with its V-gene family, and reads lacking a unique V-gene family were excluded. To address suspected cross-contamination and a sequencing artifact, a later analysis removed under 600 highly shared, low-generation-probability nucleotide sequences. A later analysis calculated a clonal expansion index for each public chain from normalized within-repertoire ranks of inferred template counts. In a later analysis, generation probabilities were computed using a VDJ recombination model fitted to out-of-frame rearrangements, and the results were checked against IGoR. In a later analysis, TCR-TCR, TCR-HLA and TCR-CMV co-occurrence was scored with hypergeometric tests, and a repertoire-size bias correction was applied to TCR pairs. A later analysis estimated false discovery rates by permuting HLA or CMV assignments 20 times. A later analysis grouped co-occurring TCRs with DBSCAN, adding TCRdist sequence similarity when clustering within HLA-allele-positive subsets. Repertoires with fewer than 30,000 or more than 120,000 public chains were left out of co-occurrence clustering, as were about five repertoires with anomalous nucleotide sharing. In its TCRdb copy, this immuneACCESS table keeps in-frame sequences only and misses some clones. Where compared with another copy, unresolved V genes explain less than half of these, and the others have no known cause. From that table come the V and J calls and clone size; the DNA was used to work out D and trimming. The sample table lists about 190,000 clones, more than 65% of them with a count of one. The ten largest clones capture about 3% of the sample.

The cohort comprised around 700 healthy bone marrow donors. All cohort members were sampled while nominally healthy, although unrecorded immune exposures were likely present. The donor tested CMV seropositive and was one of the 289 seropositive cohort members. Every donor gave a peripheral blood sample, and the peripheral blood mononuclear cells from that sample were used for TCR beta sequencing. Genomic DNA was extracted from the blood cell samples with the Qiagen DNeasy Blood Extraction Kit. Summary of the overall study and its limitations: Most CMV-associated TCR beta chains appeared to be HLA-restricted in a later analysis, and the HLA associations seemed to be driven largely by CMV exposure. In both the original and validation cohorts, the classifier was reported to diagnose cytomegalovirus status with high specificity and sensitivity. According to a later analysis, TCR association rates differed among HLA loci, with DRB1 alleles showing the most associated TCRs and HLA-C alleles showing the fewest. V-gene and J-gene trimming of TCR beta chains was associated with a missense DCLRE1C variant in a later genetic analysis, and the association was replicated in an independent cohort. The cohort was sequenced for TCR beta chains only, and without alpha or paired-chain data the features that could be detected were limited. Because HLA typing was missing for some donors at each locus, association tests included only the typed subset. A few of the identified cytomegalovirus-associated TCR beta chains were confirmed in vitro to be specific for cytomegalovirus antigens. Most TCR sequences were observed very rarely across donors, whereas some public TCRs were present in many individuals. A further reported finding was that TCR beta sequences accurately predicted the HLA-A and HLA-B alleles for most subjects in the first cohort. In the study, around 150 TCR beta chains were listed as associated with cytomegalovirus. The only immune exposure information available for the cohort was CMV serostatus. Correlated functional status among segregating V segments might be attributable to linkage disequilibrium, but an unknown experimental factor could not be ruled out. In an earlier analysis of roughly 560 of the donors, most TCR beta V segments were observed in productive rearrangements about 87% or about 30% of the time, broadly matching IMGT annotations. In a later analysis, several top co-occurrence clusters were reported to appear linked to parvovirus B19, influenza, CMV and Epstein-Barr virus. A group of highly shared sequence variants was considered likely to be a technical artifact of the sequencing pipeline. Specific HLA alleles were associated with 15,000 to 20,000 TCR beta sequences at a false discovery rate of 0.05 in a later analysis. The authors suggested that the approach could potentially be generalized to other disease states and immunological phenotypes. Because counts were too low, some 17 rarely observed V segments, including chromosome 9 orphons, were left out of the earlier analysis of a few hundred of the donors. Some IMGT-functional V segments, including TRBV6-2 and TRBV6-3, could not be distinguished by the 87-base-pair reads and were therefore excluded. In a later analysis, HLA-associated TCR beta chains were found to be more clonally expanded and to have lower generation probabilities than equally common non-associated chains. Compared with the roughly 670-donor mean, donors in an Asian-associated ancestry cluster had fewer N-insertions in productive TCRs, according to a later genetic analysis. Sequencing depth was assumed to be roughly uniform across donors in the presence/absence analyses, though that assumption may not hold. Strong co-occurrence of HLA alleles, especially DR and DQ, made assigning TCR associations to individual alleles difficult.

The sequencing input was PBMCs. The rearrangement joined TRBV6-4 to TRBJ2-1, and 7 junctional nucleotides match TRBD2. This receptor was taken from a young woman in good health and CMV-seropositive. The DNA sequence is given as TGTGCCAGCAGCAGGATGCCGGCCGGGGGGAATGAGCAGTTCTTC. This translates into CASSRMPAGGNEQFF.